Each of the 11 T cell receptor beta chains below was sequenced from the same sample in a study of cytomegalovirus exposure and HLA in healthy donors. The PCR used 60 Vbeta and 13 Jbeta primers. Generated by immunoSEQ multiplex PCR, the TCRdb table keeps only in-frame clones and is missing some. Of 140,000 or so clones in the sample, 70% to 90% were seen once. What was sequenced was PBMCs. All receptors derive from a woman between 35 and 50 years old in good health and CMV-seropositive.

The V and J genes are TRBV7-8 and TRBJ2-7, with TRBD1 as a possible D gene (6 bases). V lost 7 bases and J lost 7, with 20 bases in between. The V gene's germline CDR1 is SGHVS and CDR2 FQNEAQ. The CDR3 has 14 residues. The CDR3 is CASTPLDRRGEQYF. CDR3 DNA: TGTGCCAGCACCCCGTTGGACAGACGTGGGGAGCAGTACTTC.

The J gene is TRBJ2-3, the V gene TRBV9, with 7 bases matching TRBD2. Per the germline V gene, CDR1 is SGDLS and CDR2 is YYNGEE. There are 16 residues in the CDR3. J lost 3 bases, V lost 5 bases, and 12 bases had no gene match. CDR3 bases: TGTGCCAGCAGTGACGACTTAAGCGGGAAGACAGATACGCAGTATTTT. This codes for CASSDDLSGKTDTQYF.

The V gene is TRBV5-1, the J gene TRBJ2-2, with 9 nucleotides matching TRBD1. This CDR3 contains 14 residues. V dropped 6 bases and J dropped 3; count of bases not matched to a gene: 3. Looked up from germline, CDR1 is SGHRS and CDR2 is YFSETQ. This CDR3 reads CASIQGADTGELFF. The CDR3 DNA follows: TGCGCCAGCATACAGGGGGCGGACACCGGGGAGCTGTTTTTT.

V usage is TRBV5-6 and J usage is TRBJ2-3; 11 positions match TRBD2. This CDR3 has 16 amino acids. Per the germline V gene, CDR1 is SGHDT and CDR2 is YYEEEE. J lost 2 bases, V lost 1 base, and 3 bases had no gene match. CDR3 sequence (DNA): TGTGCCAGCAGCTTGACTAGCGGGAGCTTCACAGATACGCAGTATTTT. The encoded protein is CASSLTSGSFTDTQYF.

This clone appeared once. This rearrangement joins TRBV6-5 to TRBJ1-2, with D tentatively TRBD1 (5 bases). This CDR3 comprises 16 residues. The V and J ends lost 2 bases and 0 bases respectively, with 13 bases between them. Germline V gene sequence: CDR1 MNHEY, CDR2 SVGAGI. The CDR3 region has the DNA TGTGCCAGCAGTTACGACAGCGAACGAGCTAACTATGGCTACACCTTC. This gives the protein CASSYDSERANYGYTF.

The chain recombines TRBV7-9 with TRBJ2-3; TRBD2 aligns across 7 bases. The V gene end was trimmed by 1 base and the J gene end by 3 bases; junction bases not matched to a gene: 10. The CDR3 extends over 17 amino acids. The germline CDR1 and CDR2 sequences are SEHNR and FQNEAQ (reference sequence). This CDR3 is CASSLEVLAARTDTQYF. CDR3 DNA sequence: TGTGCCAGCAGCTTAGAAGTCCTAGCGGCCCGAACAGATACGCAGTATTTT.

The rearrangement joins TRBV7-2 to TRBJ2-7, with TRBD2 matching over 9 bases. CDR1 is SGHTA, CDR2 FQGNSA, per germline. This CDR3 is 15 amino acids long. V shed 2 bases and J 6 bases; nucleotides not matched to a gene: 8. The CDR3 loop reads CASSLWGGRGSEQYF. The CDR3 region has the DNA TGTGCCAGCAGCTTATGGGGCGGGAGGGGTTCCGAGCAGTACTTC.

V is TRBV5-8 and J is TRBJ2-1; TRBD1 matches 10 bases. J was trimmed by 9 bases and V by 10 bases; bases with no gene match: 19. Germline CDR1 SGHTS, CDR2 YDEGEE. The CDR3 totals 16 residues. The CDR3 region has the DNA TGTGCCGGGGCTATGTGGGGACAGGGGACAAGAATTGAGCAGTTCTTC. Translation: CAGAMWGQGTRIEQFF.

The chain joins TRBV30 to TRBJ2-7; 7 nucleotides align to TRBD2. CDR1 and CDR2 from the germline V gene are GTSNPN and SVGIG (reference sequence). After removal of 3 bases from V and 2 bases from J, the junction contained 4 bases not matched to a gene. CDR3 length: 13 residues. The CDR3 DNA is TGTGCCTGGAGAATCAGCGGGGCCTACGAGCAGTACTTC. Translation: CAWRISGAYEQYF.

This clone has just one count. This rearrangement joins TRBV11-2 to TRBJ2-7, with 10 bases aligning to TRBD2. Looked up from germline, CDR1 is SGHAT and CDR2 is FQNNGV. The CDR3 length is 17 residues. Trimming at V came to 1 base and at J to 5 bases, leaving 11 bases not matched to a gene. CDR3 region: CASSLVDGIAGGDEQYF. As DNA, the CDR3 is TGTGCCAGCAGCTTAGTAGATGGGATAGCGGGAGGTGACGAGCAGTACTTC. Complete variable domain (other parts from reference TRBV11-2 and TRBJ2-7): EAGVAQSPRYKIIEKRQSVAFWCNPISGHATLYWYQQILGQGPKLLIQFQNNGVVDDSQLPKDRFSAERLKGVDSTLKIQPAKLEDSAVYLCASSLVDGIAGGDEQYFGPGTRLTVT.

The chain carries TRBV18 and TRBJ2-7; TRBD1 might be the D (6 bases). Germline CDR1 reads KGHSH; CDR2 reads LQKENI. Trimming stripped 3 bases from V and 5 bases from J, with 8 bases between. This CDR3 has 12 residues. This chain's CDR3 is CASSPAGDEQYF. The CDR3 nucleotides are TGTGCCAGCTCACCGGCAGGGGACGAGCAGTACTTC.